The sequence of this T cell receptor beta chain was determined in a study of cytomegalovirus exposure and HLA in healthy donors. Worth noting for this clone: The antigen remains undetermined.

Study conclusions and caveats: Donor immune exposure was known only as CMV serostatus. The study listed approximately 160 cytomegalovirus-associated TCR beta chains.

Vbeta (60) and Jbeta (13) primers were used in the PCR. Only in-frame clones appear in the TCRdb table, and some are missing; sequencing was by immunoSEQ multiplex PCR. The data show nearly 110,000 clones, 71% seen once. The specimen sequenced was PBMCs. The TCR originated in a female donor in good health and CMV-seronegative.

CDR3 nucleotides: TGTGCCAGCAGCCAATTTTACCTAGAGGCCCAGCATTTT. It encodes CASSQFYLEAQHF. The rearrangement joins TRBV4-2 to TRBJ1-5; no definite D call. V was pared by 2 bases and J by 11 bases, with 13 bases between. Germline V CDR1 and CDR2: LGHNA, YNFKEQ. The CDR3 is made up of 13 amino acids.